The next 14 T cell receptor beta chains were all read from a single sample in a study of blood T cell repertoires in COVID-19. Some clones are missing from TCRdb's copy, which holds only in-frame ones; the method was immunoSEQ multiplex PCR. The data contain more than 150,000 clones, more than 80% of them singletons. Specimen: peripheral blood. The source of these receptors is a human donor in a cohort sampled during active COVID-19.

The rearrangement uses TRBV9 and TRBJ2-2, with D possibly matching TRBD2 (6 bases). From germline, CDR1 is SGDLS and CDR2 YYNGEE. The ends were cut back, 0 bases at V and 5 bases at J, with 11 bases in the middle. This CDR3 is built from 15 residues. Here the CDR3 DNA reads TGTGCCAGCAGCGTAGGACCGGGGGAAACCGGGGAGCTGTTTTTT. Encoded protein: CASSVGPGETGELFF.

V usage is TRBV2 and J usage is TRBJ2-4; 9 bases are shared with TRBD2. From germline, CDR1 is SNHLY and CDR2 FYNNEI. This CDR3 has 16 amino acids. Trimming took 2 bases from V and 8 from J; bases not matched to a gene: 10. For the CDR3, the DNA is TGTGCCAGCAGTGAACCCAGCGGGGGGCTCAGGGACATTCAGTACTTC. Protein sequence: CASSEPSGGLRDIQYF.

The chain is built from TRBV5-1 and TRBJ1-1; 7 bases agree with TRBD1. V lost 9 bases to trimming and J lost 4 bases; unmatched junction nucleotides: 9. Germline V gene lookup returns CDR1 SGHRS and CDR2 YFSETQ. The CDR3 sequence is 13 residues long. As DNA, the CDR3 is TGCGCCACCAAGATTGACAGGGCCACTGAAGCTTTCTTT. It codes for CATKIDRATEAFF. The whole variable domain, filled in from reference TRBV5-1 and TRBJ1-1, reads KAGVTQTPRYLIKTRGQQVTLSCSPISGHRSVSWYQQTPGQGLQFLFEYFSETQRNKGNFPGRFSGRQFSNSRSEMNVSTLELGDSALYLCATKIDRATEAFFGQGTRLTVV.

The CDR3 region has the DNA TGCAGTGCTAGCGGCGGCCCGACCATATATTTT. Protein product: CSASGGPTIYF. The chain employs TRBV20-1 and TRBJ1-3; no clear D gene. Germline values: CDR1 DFQATT, CDR2 SNEGSKA (reference sequence). The CDR3 is made up of 11 amino acids. Trimming pared 3 bases from V and 10 bases from J, leaving 10 bases between.

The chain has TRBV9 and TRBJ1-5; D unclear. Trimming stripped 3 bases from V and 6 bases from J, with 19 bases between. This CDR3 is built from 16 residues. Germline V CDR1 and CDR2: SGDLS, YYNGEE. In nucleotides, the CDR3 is TGTGCCAGCAGCGAAGGTCCTGGCGGCCCCAGTCAGCCCCAGCATTTT. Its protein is CASSEGPGGPSQPQHF. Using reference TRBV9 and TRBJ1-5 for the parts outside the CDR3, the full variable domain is DSGVTQTPKHLITATGQRVTLRCSPRSGDLSVYWYQQSLDQGLQFLIQYYNGEERAKGNILERFSAQQFPDLHSELNLSSLELGDSALYFCASSEGPGGPSQPQHFGDGTRLSIL.

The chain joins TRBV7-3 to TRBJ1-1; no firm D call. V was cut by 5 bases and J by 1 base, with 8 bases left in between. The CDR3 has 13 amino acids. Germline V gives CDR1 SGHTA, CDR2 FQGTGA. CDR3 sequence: CASSPRRNTEAFF. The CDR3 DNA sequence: TGTGCCAGCAGCCCCCGTAGGAACACTGAAGCTTTCTTT.

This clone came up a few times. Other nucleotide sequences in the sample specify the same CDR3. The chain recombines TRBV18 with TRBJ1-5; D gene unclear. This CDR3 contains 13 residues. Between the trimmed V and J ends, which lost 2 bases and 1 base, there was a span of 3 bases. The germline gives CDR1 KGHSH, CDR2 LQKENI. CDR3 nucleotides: TGTGCCAGCTCACCAGGCAGCAATCAGCCCCAGCATTTT. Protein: CASSPGSNQPQHF.

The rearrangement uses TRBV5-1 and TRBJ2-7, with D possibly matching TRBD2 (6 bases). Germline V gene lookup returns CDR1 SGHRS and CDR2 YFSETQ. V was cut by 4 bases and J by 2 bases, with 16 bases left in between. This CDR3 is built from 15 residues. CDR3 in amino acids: CASSLEAGMAYEQYF. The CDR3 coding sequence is TGCGCCAGCAGCCTGGAGGCGGGGATGGCCTACGAGCAGTACTTC.

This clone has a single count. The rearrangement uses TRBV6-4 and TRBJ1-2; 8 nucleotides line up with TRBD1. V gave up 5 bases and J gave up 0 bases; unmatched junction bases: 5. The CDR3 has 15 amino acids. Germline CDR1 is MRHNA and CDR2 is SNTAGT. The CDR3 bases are TGTGCCAGCAGTACCGGGACAGGTCCTAACTATGGCTACACCTTC. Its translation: CASSTGTGPNYGYTF.

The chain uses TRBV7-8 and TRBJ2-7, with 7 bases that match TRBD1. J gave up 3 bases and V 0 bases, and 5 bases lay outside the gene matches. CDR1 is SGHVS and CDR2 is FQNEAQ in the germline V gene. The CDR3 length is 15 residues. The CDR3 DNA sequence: TGTGCCAGCAGCTTAGCAGGACAGGTACGCTACGAGCAGTACTTC. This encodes CASSLAGQVRYEQYF.

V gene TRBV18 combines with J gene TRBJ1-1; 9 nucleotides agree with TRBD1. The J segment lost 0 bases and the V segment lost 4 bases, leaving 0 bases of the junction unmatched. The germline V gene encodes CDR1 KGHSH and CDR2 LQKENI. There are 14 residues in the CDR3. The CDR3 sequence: CASSRDRVNTEAFF. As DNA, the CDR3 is TGTGCCAGCTCACGGGACAGGGTGAACACTGAAGCTTTCTTT.

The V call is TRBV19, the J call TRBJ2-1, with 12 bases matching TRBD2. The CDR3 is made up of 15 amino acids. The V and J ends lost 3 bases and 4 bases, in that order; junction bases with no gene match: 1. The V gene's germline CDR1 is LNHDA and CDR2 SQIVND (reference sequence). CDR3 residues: CASSMTSGGYNEQFF. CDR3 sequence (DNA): TGTGCCAGTAGTATGACTAGCGGGGGATACAATGAGCAGTTCTTC.

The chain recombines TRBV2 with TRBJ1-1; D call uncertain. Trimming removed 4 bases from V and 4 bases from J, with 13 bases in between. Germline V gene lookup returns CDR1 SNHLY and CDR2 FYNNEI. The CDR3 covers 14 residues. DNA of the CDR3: TGTGCCAGCAGTGGGGGAAGCGGAGGCACTGAAGCTTTCTTT. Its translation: CASSGGSGGTEAFF.

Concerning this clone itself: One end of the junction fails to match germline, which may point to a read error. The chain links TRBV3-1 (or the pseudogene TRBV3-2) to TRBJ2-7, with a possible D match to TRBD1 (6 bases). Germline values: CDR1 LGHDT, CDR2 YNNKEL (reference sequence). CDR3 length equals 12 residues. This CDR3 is CASSQTGSRANF. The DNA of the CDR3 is TGTGCCAGCAGCCAGACAGGTTCAAGGGCGAACTTC.